This TCR beta chain was retrieved from a study of T-cell memory formation after mild COVID-19. Study-wide context: Largely, the TCR clusters proved donor specific. Findings of the study overall: CD4+ contracting clones were mainly CM and EM; CD8+ ones, EMRA. Some clones that responded were present in memory (sampled pre-infection), which suggests cross-reactive memory joined.

Germline values: CDR1 LGHDT, CDR2 YNNKEL (reference sequence). V was pared by 4 bases and J by 3 bases, with 11 bases of the junction left unmatched. CDR3 length: 16 residues. Sample barcodes and UMIs were carried by the TCR alpha and TCR beta cDNA libraries that 5'RACE generated with constant-segment primers. TCRdb analysed the 5' RACE reads with MiXCR anew, one entry per CDR3 protein. The sample yields 550,000 to 700,000 distinct CDR3 sequences, approximately 15% seen once. With respect to this clonotype: No antigen is known for it.

The chain employs TRBV3-1 and TRBJ2-7, with 8 bases that match TRBD1. The sample was PBMCs or a T cell subset sorted from them (not recorded which). The TCR was taken from an adult woman who had mild COVID-19 (a few samples of this study predate the infection). Cell type and time point are not known. CDR3 loop: CASSPRLGQANYEQYF. Here the CDR3 DNA reads TGTGCCAGCAGCCCCAGACTGGGACAGGCGAACTACGAGCAGTACTTC.